The 20 T cell receptor beta chains presented below share a single source sample, sequenced in a study of T cell responses to AZD1222 COVID-19 vaccine. Sequencing used immunoSEQ multiplex PCR; TCRdb keeps in-frame clones, though not all of them. The sample records 130,000 or so clones, around 89% being singletons. Here the sequenced sample was peripheral blood, taken on day 0 of MenACWY control vaccination. All receptors derive from an adult in good health.

The chain recombines TRBV19 with TRBJ2-1; 7 bases align to TRBD2. Germline-derived CDR1 and CDR2 are LNHDA and SQIVND (reference sequence). The length of the CDR3 is 16 residues. V lost 0 bases and J lost 2; bases outside the gene matches: 4. This CDR3 reads CASSIDRLAAYNEQFF. CDR3 bases: TGTGCCAGTAGTATAGATCGCCTAGCGGCCTACAATGAGCAGTTCTTC.

The chain has TRBV5-1 and TRBJ2-7; 7 nucleotides match TRBD1. This CDR3 has 13 amino acids. V shed 3 bases, J shed 2 bases, and the junction held 2 bases outside the gene matches. CDR1 is SGHRS and CDR2 is YFSETQ in the germline V gene. The CDR3 region is CASSWDRTYEQYF. The CDR3 nucleotides are TGCGCCAGCAGCTGGGACAGAACCTACGAGCAGTACTTC.

This clone showed up just once. The junction departs from germline at one end; a sequencing error may be responsible. The rearrangement joins TRBV6-2 or TRBV6-3 to TRBJ1-2, with 10 positions matching TRBD1. CDR1 MNHEY and CDR2 SVGEGT come from the germline V gene. This CDR3 spans 16 amino acids. Here the CDR3 reads CTSSYSRDRGNYGYTF. The CDR3 nucleotides read TGTACCAGCAGTTACTCGCGGGACAGGGGAAACTATGGCTACACCTTC.

The genes are TRBV29-1 and TRBJ2-1; no firm D call. V lost 2 bases, J lost 5 bases, and 16 bases lay in between. The CDR3 runs 15 residues. Germline V lookup: CDR1 SQVTM, CDR2 ANQGSEA. As DNA, the CDR3 is TGCAGCGTTGAAAATCGGCGGTTAGGTAACAATGAGCAGTTCTTC. As protein: CSVENRRLGNNEQFF.

The rearrangement uses TRBV28 and TRBJ1-2; 7 bases agree with TRBD1. Trimming cost V 5 bases and J 7 bases; bases outside gene matches: 10. This CDR3 spans 14 amino acids. Per germline, CDR1 MDHEN and CDR2 SYDVKM. The CDR3 DNA is TGTGCCAGCAGTGAGGCCGGGACAGCCCCTGGCTACACCTTC. This translates into CASSEAGTAPGYTF.

J is TRBJ2-3 and V is TRBV29-1; D call uncertain. This CDR3 contains 12 residues. Germline CDR1 SQVTM, CDR2 ANQGSEA. Trimming left V 0 bases short and J 4 bases short, with 5 bases between. CDR3 protein: CSVEDLADTQYF. In DNA form, the CDR3 reads TGCAGCGTTGAAGATCTTGCAGATACGCAGTATTTT.

The V gene is TRBV7-9, the J gene TRBJ2-3; the D gene is possibly TRBD1 (6 bases). V lost 2 bases and J lost 6, with 6 bases in between. Germline V gives CDR1 SEHNR, CDR2 FQNEAQ (reference sequence). The CDR3 is made up of 12 amino acids. The CDR3 here is CASSLTGDTQYF. In DNA, the CDR3 is TGTGCCAGCAGCTTAACAGGGGATACGCAGTATTTT. The full variable domain, completed using reference TRBV7-9 and TRBJ2-3, is DTGVSQNPRHKITKRGQNVTFRCDPISEHNRLYWYRQTLGQGPEFLTYFQNEAQLEKSRLLSDRFSAERPKGSFSTLEIQRTEQGDSAMYLCASSLTGDTQYFGPGTRLTVL.

The V gene is TRBV28, the J gene TRBJ2-3; 9 positions agree with TRBD1. The CDR3 consists of 17 residues. V trimming: 8 bases; J trimming: 2 bases; junction bases outside the gene matches: 14. Per the germline V gene, CDR1 is MDHEN and CDR2 is SYDVKM. Here the CDR3 reads CASGSPGQGKFTDTQYF. The CDR3 DNA sequence: TGTGCCAGCGGCTCACCGGGACAGGGCAAATTCACAGATACGCAGTATTTT.

The chain uses TRBV5-1 and TRBJ2-1; D assignment may be TRBD1 or TRBD2 (7 bases each). This CDR3 spans 13 amino acids. CDR1 is SGHRS, CDR2 YFSETQ, per germline. Trimming left V 4 bases short and J 9 bases short, with 14 bases between. The CDR3 here is CASSVTGEGEQFF. DNA for the CDR3: TGCGCCAGCAGCGTCACAGGGGAGGGTGAGCAGTTCTTC.

This rearrangement joins TRBV7-9 to TRBJ2-3; TRBD2 matches 10 bases. After removal of 5 bases from V and 4 bases from J, the junction contained 9 bases not matched to a gene. The CDR3 is 16 residues long. The germline V gene encodes CDR1 SEHNR and CDR2 FQNEAQ (reference sequence). This CDR3 reads CASSQPLAGSADTQYF. In DNA, the CDR3 is TGTGCCAGCAGCCAGCCACTAGCGGGATCGGCAGATACGCAGTATTTT.

The chain joins TRBV6-5 to TRBJ1-1; no reliable D call. This CDR3 is 13 amino acids long. V was pared by 2 bases and J by 1 base, with 5 bases between. Germline assignment: CDR1 MNHEY and CDR2 SVGAGI. CDR3 nucleotide sequence: TGTGCCAGCAGTTACGCCCGGAACACTGAAGCTTTCTTT. This encodes CASSYARNTEAFF.

The rearrangement links TRBV7-9 to TRBJ2-7, with 9 bases aligning to TRBD2. This CDR3 spans 15 amino acids. Germline V gives CDR1 SEHNR, CDR2 FQNEAQ (reference sequence). V shed 5 bases and J 2 bases; nucleotides not matched to a gene: 7. Here the CDR3 DNA reads TGTGCCAGCAGCCCAAATAGCGGGAGACCCTACGAGCAGTACTTC. Translated: CASSPNSGRPYEQYF. The complete variable domain, with remaining parts taken from reference TRBV7-9 and TRBJ2-7, reads DTGVSQNPRHKITKRGQNVTFRCDPISEHNRLYWYRQTLGQGPEFLTYFQNEAQLEKSRLLSDRFSAERPKGSFSTLEIQRTEQGDSAMYLCASSPNSGRPYEQYFGPGTRLTVT.

The rearrangement links TRBV7-9 to TRBJ2-1; 9 positions match TRBD2. Germline V lookup: CDR1 SEHNR, CDR2 FQNEAQ (reference sequence). With 4 bases clipped from V and 8 bases from J, the junction kept 21 bases outside the gene matches. This CDR3 is 19 amino acids long. This CDR3 is CASSSPRPLAGTGYDEQFF. Here the CDR3 DNA reads TGTGCCAGCAGCTCCCCCCGGCCCCTAGCGGGAACAGGGTACGATGAGCAGTTCTTC.

The chain uses TRBV2 and TRBJ2-5, with a tentative D call TRBD1 (5 bases). V lost 6 bases to trimming and J lost 1 base, with 6 bases between them. The CDR3 sequence is 12 residues long. Germline values: CDR1 SNHLY, CDR2 FYNNEI. CDR3 protein: CASRGLQETQYF. As DNA, the CDR3 is TGTGCCAGCAGGGGGCTCCAAGAGACCCAGTACTTC.

The chain recombines TRBV19 with TRBJ1-5, with D hard to call. This CDR3 is 11 amino acids long. Between the trimmed V and J ends, which lost 9 bases and 3 bases, there was a span of 6 bases. The germline CDR1 and CDR2 sequences are LNHDA and SQIVND (reference sequence). In DNA, the CDR3 is TGTGCCAGCGGGGTCAATCAGCCCCAGCATTTT. It encodes CASGVNQPQHF.

The chain joins TRBV5-6 to TRBJ1-2, with D unclear. The CDR3 length is 14 residues. V was trimmed by 4 bases and J by 4 bases, leaving 14 bases between them. In germline, CDR1 is SGHDT, CDR2 YYEEEE. The CDR3 is CASSLQAQTYGYTF. CDR3 DNA: TGTGCCAGCAGCCTGCAGGCACAAACCTATGGCTACACCTTC.

V is TRBV27 and J is TRBJ1-1; D not resolved. The V end was cut by 1 base, the J end by 0 bases, with 15 bases between. Germline V gives CDR1 MNHEY, CDR2 SMNVEV (reference sequence). This CDR3 is 17 amino acids long. The DNA for the CDR3 is TGTGCCAGCAGTTTATATTATCCCGGGAGAATGAACACTGAAGCTTTCTTT. As protein: CASSLYYPGRMNTEAFF.

This rearrangement joins TRBV15 to TRBJ2-7, with D unclear. The germline V gene encodes CDR1 LNHNV and CDR2 YYDKDF (reference sequence). This CDR3 spans 14 amino acids. With 6 bases removed from V and 2 bases from J, the gap between germline ends came to 14 bases. This CDR3 is CATSPDGNPYEQYF. In DNA form, the CDR3 reads TGTGCCACCAGTCCGGACGGAAACCCCTACGAGCAGTACTTC.

This clone was counted once. This sequence joins TRBV28 and TRBJ1-1; 10 positions match TRBD1. Germline V gives CDR1 MDHEN, CDR2 SYDVKM. The CDR3 covers 14 residues. V lost 10 bases to trimming and J lost 5 bases; unmatched junction nucleotides: 10. The CDR3 here is CATQTGGEFTEAFF. As DNA, the CDR3 is TGTGCCACCCAGACAGGGGGCGAATTTACTGAAGCTTTCTTT.

The V gene is TRBV7-9, the J gene TRBJ1-2, with TRBD1 matching 10 bases. V shed 5 bases and J 8 bases; nucleotides not matched to a gene: 5. CDR3 length: 13 residues. Germline V gene data show CDR1 as SEHNR and CDR2 as FQNEAQ (reference sequence). The CDR3 nucleotides read TGTGCCAGCAGCGACAGGGGGCGCGAAGGCTACACCTTC. Its translation: CASSDRGREGYTF.